Sequencing of this T cell receptor (beta chain) was carried out in a study of T cell responses to AZD1222 COVID-19 vaccine. Study-level points and caveats: The donors showed a predominance of white British ancestry and of females, with possible underestimation of clonal diversity. Two AZD1222 administrations were followed by greater Spike-specific TCR breadth and depth. A reported finding is that nearly half of spike-specific TCRs target unmutated variant regions.

Of note for this clone: Its target is not known.

Clones were read by immunoSEQ multiplex PCR, and TCRdb kept only the in-frame ones, dropping some. This repertoire shows under 95,000 clones, roughly 90% found once; its top ten account for 2.2%. J gave up 5 bases and V 5 bases, and 15 bases lay outside the gene matches. Germline values: CDR1 SGHNT, CDR2 YENEEA. This CDR3 comprises 17 residues. The clonotype comes from an adult in good health. The chain joins TRBV11-3 to TRBJ2-5; 9 bases are shared with TRBD2. This material consisted of peripheral blood, taken on day 0 of AZD1222 vaccination. The CDR3 region is CASSPRRVAGAWETQYF. CDR3 DNA: TGTGCCAGCAGCCCCCGGAGGGTAGCGGGGGCCTGGGAGACCCAGTACTTC. The complete variable domain, with remaining parts taken from reference TRBV11-3 and TRBJ2-5, reads EAGVVQSPRYKIIEKKQPVAFWCNPISGHNTLYWYLQNLGQGPELLIRYENEEAVDDSQLPKDRFSAERLKGVDSTLKIQPAELGDSAVYLCASSPRRVAGAWETQYFGPGTRLLVL.